This T cell receptor (beta chain) was captured by sequencing in a study of cytomegalovirus exposure and HLA in healthy donors. The PCR ran on 60 Vbeta and 13 Jbeta primers. Only in-frame clones appear in the TCRdb table, and some are missing; sequencing was by immunoSEQ multiplex PCR. The sample has about 82,000 clones; 70% to 75% are singletons. A note on this clone: Its antigen is still unknown.

General study results and limits: When analyzed later, a missense DCLRE1C variant was found to be linked to TCR beta V- and J-gene trimming. There was a cluster of highly shared sequence variants that was likely a sequencing artifact.

Germline lookup yields CDR1 GTSNPN and CDR2 SVGIG (reference sequence). This CDR3 has 15 residues. Trimming took off 0 bases at V and 2 bases at J, with 12 bases between the two ends. The rearrangement joins TRBV30 to TRBJ2-3; tentative D call: TRBD2 (5 bases). The receptor's source is a woman aged 45-65 years in good health and CMV-seropositive. The specimen sequenced was PBMCs. As DNA, the CDR3 is TGTGCCTGGAGTGTTGGCGGGTGGGCCACAGATACGCAGTATTTT. Amino acid sequence: CAWSVGGWATDTQYF.